This TCR beta chain was recorded in a study of T cell responses to AZD1222 COVID-19 vaccine. The V and J ends lost 6 bases and 3 bases respectively, with 15 bases between them. Looked up from germline, CDR1 is MNHEY and CDR2 is SVGAGI. This CDR3 has 15 residues. As for this clone: The antigen is unknown.

Broader study findings: Mostly white British, mostly female donors; authors suggested clonal diversity may be underestimated. The reported proportion of spike-specific TCRs targeting unmutated variant regions was nearly half. Vaccine-associated CD4 TCRs ranged over spike, dominating at 160-218 and 743-854.

Method: immunoSEQ multiplex PCR; TCRdb's copy keeps in-frame clones and lacks some. The sample has 130,000 to 150,000 clones; just under 95% are singletons. The receptor was derived from an adult who had recovered from COVID-19. The sample was peripheral blood, taken after recovery from COVID-19. V is TRBV6-5 and J is TRBJ2-1; TRBD2 might be the D (6 bases). The CDR3: CASSFGGGRYNEQFF. The CDR3 DNA reads TGTGCCAGCAGCTTTGGGGGAGGCCGCTACAATGAGCAGTTCTTC.